Following are 27 T cell receptor beta chains from one sample sequenced in a study of T cell changes during pregnancy in multiple sclerosis. Some clones are missing from TCRdb's copy, which holds only in-frame ones; the method was immunoSEQ multiplex PCR. Counted here are under 35,000 clones, around 91% occurring once; the ten biggest clones make up approximately 0.5%. This specimen consisted of CD4+ T cells from peripheral blood mononuclear cells, obtained in the third trimester of pregnancy. These receptor sequences come from a female donor in good health, enrolled as a control in a pregnancy study.

The CDR3 region has the DNA TGTGCCAGTAGTCGACGGACTAGCGGGAGCACCGAGCAGTACTTC. It encodes CASSRRTSGSTEQYF. This chain links TRBV19 with TRBJ2-7; 13 nucleotides match TRBD2. The V segment lost 5 bases and the J segment 6 bases; nucleotides outside the gene matches: 7. The CDR3 has 15 residues. Germline assignment: CDR1 LNHDA and CDR2 SQIVND (reference sequence). The whole variable domain, filled in from reference TRBV19 and TRBJ2-7, reads DGGITQSPKYLFRKEGQNVTLSCEQNLNHDAMYWYRQDPGQGLRLIYYSQIVNDFQKGDIAEGYSVSREKKESFPLTVTSAQKNPTAFYLCASSRRTSGSTEQYFGPGTRLTVT.

The chain couples TRBV2 to TRBJ2-1; TRBD2 agrees at 8 bases. V lost 3 bases to trimming and J lost 2 bases; unmatched junction nucleotides: 3. The CDR3 has 15 amino acids. CDR1 is SNHLY and CDR2 is FYNNEI in the germline V gene. The CDR3 loop is CASSDGGGPYNEQFF. The CDR3 DNA is TGTGCCAGCAGTGACGGCGGGGGGCCCTACAATGAGCAGTTCTTC.

The chain uses TRBV10-3 and TRBJ1-3, with unresolved D. This CDR3 region has 15 residues. Trimming left V 0 bases short and J 8 bases short, with 14 bases between. CDR1 and CDR2 from the germline V gene are ENHRY and SYGVKD. CDR3 bases: TGTGCCATCAGTGAGTCTACCGCGCGGTGGGACACCATATATTTT. This translates into CAISESTARWDTIYF.

The chain has TRBV19 and TRBJ1-5; D perhaps matches TRBD1 (5 bases). The germline V gene encodes CDR1 LNHDA and CDR2 SQIVND (reference sequence). The V and J ends lost 3 bases and 4 bases respectively, with 10 bases between them. CDR3 length: 14 residues. DNA for the CDR3: TGTGCCAGTAGTATGGTCGGGGGTAATCAGCCCCAGCATTTT. It translates to CASSMVGGNQPQHF.

The V call is TRBV7-9, the J call TRBJ2-1; TRBD1 is a possible D gene (6 bases). This CDR3 is built from 13 residues. Germline V gene sequence: CDR1 SEHNR, CDR2 FQNEAQ (reference sequence). V lost 6 bases to trimming and J lost 5 bases, with 11 bases between them. The CDR3 here is CASRQGGNNEQFF. The DNA of the CDR3 is TGTGCCAGCAGACAGGGCGGAAACAATGAGCAGTTCTTC.

This chain links TRBV7-2 with TRBJ1-1, with a weak D call TRBD1 (6 bases). The V end lost 4 bases, the J end lost 6 bases, and 21 bases lay between the germline ends. Germline CDR1 and CDR2: SGHTA and FQGNSA. The CDR3 consists of 16 residues. DNA of the CDR3: TGTGCCAGCAGCTGGAGGTCCGGCGGCACAGGGCCTGAAGCTTTCTTT. It encodes CASSWRSGGTGPEAFF.

This chain joins TRBV27 and TRBJ2-3; D not resolved. Germline lookup yields CDR1 MNHEY and CDR2 SMNVEV (reference sequence). V lost 6 bases and J lost 6, with 13 bases in between. The CDR3 is 13 residues long. The CDR3 sequence is CASRNPGSDTQYF. Written as DNA, the CDR3 is TGTGCCAGCAGAAACCCCGGTTCCGATACGCAGTATTTT.

The chain carries TRBV6-5 and TRBJ2-6; D gene unclear. V was pared by 4 bases and J by 4 bases, with 5 bases between. The germline V gene has CDR1 MNHEY and CDR2 SVGAGI. CDR3 length: 13 amino acids. In DNA form, the CDR3 reads TGTGCCAGCAGTTCCGCGGGGGCCAACGTCCTGACTTTC. This translates into CASSSAGANVLTF.

This clone is a singleton in its sample. The chain couples TRBV19 to TRBJ2-3; unclear D gene. Germline loops: CDR1 LNHDA, CDR2 SQIVND (reference sequence). V lost 0 bases and J lost 5, with 9 bases in between. CDR3 length: 14 amino acids. Here the CDR3 DNA reads TGTGCCAGTAGTATAGATGGGTCTAGAGATACGCAGTATTTT. It encodes CASSIDGSRDTQYF.

The V gene is TRBV27, the J gene TRBJ2-6; D gene ambiguous. Germline V lookup: CDR1 MNHEY, CDR2 SMNVEV (reference sequence). Trimming took off 2 bases at V and 3 bases at J, with 11 bases between the two ends. CDR3 size: 16 residues. The CDR3 here is CASSLVRLSGANVLTF. CDR3 in DNA: TGTGCCAGCAGTTTAGTCAGGCTAAGTGGGGCCAACGTCCTGACTTTC.

The chain carries TRBV20-1 and TRBJ2-1; no clear D gene. CDR3 length: 11 residues. Deletions cut 5 bases from V and 6 bases from J, with 8 bases between. CDR1 is DFQATT, CDR2 SNEGSKA, per germline (reference sequence). The CDR3 DNA reads TGCAGTGCTTCCAGAGGCAATGAGCAGTTCTTC. The encoded protein is CSASRGNEQFF.

This clone was recorded a few times. V gene TRBV27 combines with J gene TRBJ1-2; D not resolved. The CDR3 runs to 13 residues. Trimming took 5 bases from V and 8 from J, leaving 15 bases between them. Germline V lookup: CDR1 MNHEY, CDR2 SMNVEV (reference sequence). CDR3 loop: CASSGRPRGGYTF. The CDR3, as DNA: TGTGCCAGCAGTGGACGACCCCGGGGAGGCTACACCTTC.

The rearrangement links TRBV5-1 to TRBJ1-2; 10 positions match TRBD1. The V segment lost 5 bases and the J segment 1 base; nucleotides outside the gene matches: 8. The CDR3 covers 16 residues. Per the germline V gene, CDR1 is SGHRS and CDR2 is YFSETQ. DNA of the CDR3: TGCGCCAGCAGAGTTCCCGGGACAGGGGTTAACTATGGCTACACCTTC. This encodes CASRVPGTGVNYGYTF.

V and J are TRBV27 and TRBJ2-7; 8 nucleotides match TRBD2. Germline V gives CDR1 MNHEY, CDR2 SMNVEV (reference sequence). CDR3 length: 14 amino acids. V lost 6 bases and J lost 3; bases outside the gene matches: 7. The CDR3 coding sequence is TGTGCCAGCAGCACCGGGACTAGAAGCTACGAGCAGTACTTC. It codes for CASSTGTRSYEQYF.

The chain combines TRBV5-1 with TRBJ2-1; possible D gene TRBD1, 6 bases. CDR3 length: 17 amino acids. Trimming took off 3 bases at V and 3 bases at J, with 19 bases between the two ends. CDR1 and CDR2 (germline): SGHRS, YFSETQ. The chain's CDR3 is CASSYSLLGGVYNEQFF. CDR3 DNA sequence: TGCGCCAGCAGCTATTCCCTTTTAGGGGGAGTCTACAATGAGCAGTTCTTC.

The rearrangement joins TRBV2 to TRBJ2-2; 8 bases agree with TRBD1. V lost 6 bases, J lost 6 bases, and 6 bases stayed unmatched. The CDR3 covers 14 residues. The germline gives CDR1 SNHLY, CDR2 FYNNEI. The CDR3 reads CASREGRGPGELFF. The DNA of the CDR3 is TGTGCCAGCAGGGAGGGCAGGGGGCCCGGGGAGCTGTTTTTT.

This chain uses TRBV6-4 with TRBJ2-7; TRBD1 matches at 10 bases. V lost 2 bases and J lost 2; bases outside the gene matches: 9. This CDR3 contains 17 residues. The germline CDR1 and CDR2 sequences are MRHNA and SNTAGT. The DNA of the CDR3 is TGTGCCAGCAGTGACCCGTGGGCGGGGACAGGGGCCTACGAGCAGTACTTC. The encoded protein is CASSDPWAGTGAYEQYF.

In this sample, this clone turned up once. V and J are TRBV6-4 and TRBJ2-1; 15 bases fit TRBD2. With V trimmed by 0 bases and J by 6 bases, 0 bases remained unmatched. The CDR3 loop spans 16 amino acids. CDR1 MRHNA and CDR2 SNTAGT come from the germline V gene. DNA of the CDR3: TGTGCCAGCAGTGACTCGGGACTAGCGGGGGGCAATGAGCAGTTCTTC. It yields the protein CASSDSGLAGGNEQFF.

The chain combines TRBV5-6 with TRBJ2-1; a possible D gene is TRBD2 (6 bases). V shed 2 bases and J shed 6 bases, with 15 bases lying between them. This CDR3 is 15 amino acids long. CDR1 and CDR2 (germline): SGHDT, YYEEEE. DNA for the CDR3: TGTGCCAGCAGCTTCCAGGCCCTGGGGGGCAATGAGCAGTTCTTC. Translation: CASSFQALGGNEQFF.

The chain employs TRBV25-1 and TRBJ1-1, with 9 bases matching TRBD1. The V gene's germline CDR1 is MGHDK and CDR2 SYGVNS. V dropped 7 bases and J dropped 6; count of bases not matched to a gene: 12. The CDR3 is made up of 15 amino acids. The CDR3 DNA sequence: TGTGCCAGCACCACAACAGGGGGCAGGCGATCTGAAGCTTTCTTT. Translated, it gives CASTTTGGRRSEAFF.

This clone showed up just once. The rearrangement joins TRBV6-1 to TRBJ1-1, with D possibly being TRBD1 (5 bases). The germline V gene has CDR1 MNHNS and CDR2 SASEGT. Trimming left V 10 bases short and J 5 bases short, with 20 bases between. The CDR3 spans 14 residues. The CDR3: CATRKEGSITEAFF. The CDR3 coding sequence is TGTGCCACCCGAAAGGAGGGGTCAATTACTGAAGCTTTCTTT.

The rearrangement joins TRBV11-2 to TRBJ2-2; 16 nucleotides match TRBD2. Germline lookup yields CDR1 SGHAT and CDR2 FQNNGV. Trimming took 6 bases from V and 4 from J; bases not matched to a gene: 8. The CDR3 is made up of 18 amino acids. CDR3 sequence: CASRSGLAGGPVTGELFF. Written as DNA, the CDR3 is TGTGCCAGCAGGTCGGGACTAGCGGGGGGGCCTGTCACCGGGGAGCTGTTTTTT.

This clone has more than one count but fewer than ten. V usage is TRBV7-9 and J usage is TRBJ1-4, with D possibly TRBD1 on 5 matching bases. Germline assignment: CDR1 SEHNR and CDR2 FQNEAQ (reference sequence). The CDR3 covers 13 residues. The V end lost 7 bases, the J end lost 3 bases, and 9 bases lay between the germline ends. CDR3 amino acids: CASNVQANEKLFF. The CDR3, as DNA: TGTGCCAGCAATGTACAGGCTAATGAAAAACTGTTTTTT.

The rearrangement links TRBV7-2 to TRBJ2-5; TRBD2 agrees at 8 bases. V lost 1 base to trimming and J lost 2 bases; unmatched junction nucleotides: 6. The germline V gene encodes CDR1 SGHTA and CDR2 FQGNSA. The CDR3 totals 16 residues. Here the CDR3 DNA reads TGTGCCAGCAGCTTAGGGGGCGGGGGGTTTCAAGAGACCCAGTACTTC. This translates into CASSLGGGGFQETQYF. The whole variable domain, remainder taken from reference TRBV7-2 and TRBJ2-5, is GAGVSQSPSNKVTEKGKDVELRCDPISGHTALYWYRQSLGQGLEFLIYFQGNSAPDKSGLPSDRFSAERTGGSVSTLTIQRTQQEDSAVYLCASSLGGGGFQETQYFGPGTRLLVL.

The chain joins TRBV5-1 to TRBJ1-1; tentative D call: TRBD1 (5 bases). The V end was cut by 5 bases, the J end by 2 bases, with 10 bases between. Germline CDR1 is SGHRS and CDR2 is YFSETQ. The CDR3 is made up of 13 amino acids. CDR3 protein: CASRGTINTEAFF. The CDR3 DNA is TGCGCCAGCAGGGGGACTATAAACACTGAAGCTTTCTTT.

This clone was seen just once. V gene TRBV4-3 combines with J gene TRBJ2-4, with TRBD1 matching 7 bases. This CDR3 is 15 amino acids long. V dropped 3 bases and J dropped 2; count of bases not matched to a gene: 4. From germline, CDR1 is LGHNA and CDR2 YSLEER. The CDR3 region has the DNA TGCGCCAGCAGCCAGAACAGGGGAACCAAAAACATTCAGTACTTC. Protein product: CASSQNRGTKNIQYF.

The V and J genes are TRBV6-5 and TRBJ1-3, with TRBD1 identical over 7 bases. In germline, CDR1 is MNHEY, CDR2 SVGAGI. The V and J ends lost 11 bases and 2 bases, in that order; junction bases with no gene match: 6. The length of the CDR3 is 13 residues. The CDR3 sequence is CAAEGAAGNTIYF. DNA for the CDR3: TGTGCCGCAGAGGGGGCGGCTGGAAACACCATATATTTT.